This T cell receptor beta chain stems from a study of cytomegalovirus exposure and HLA in healthy donors. Findings of the study overall: The authors listed around 150 TCR beta chains as cytomegalovirus-associated.

Generated by immunoSEQ multiplex PCR, the TCRdb table keeps only in-frame clones and is missing some. This table has about 160,000 clones, roughly 86% appearing once. This CDR3 contains 16 residues. Between the trimmed V and J ends, which lost 0 bases and 4 bases, there was a span of 15 bases. Germline V gene data show CDR1 as LNHNV and CDR2 as YYDKDF (reference sequence). For this clone: What it binds is not known.

The source material was PBMCs. The chain carries TRBV15 and TRBJ1-2, with D unclear. The TCR originated in a woman younger than 35 in good health and CMV-seropositive. In nucleotides, the CDR3 is TGTGCCACCAGCAGAGAGGGAGGGCTTATTGGCTATGGCTACACCTTC. It translates to CATSREGGLIGYGYTF.